Following are 14 T cell receptor beta chains from one sample sequenced in a study of T cell repertoires in cytomegalovirus infection. These receptors are not linked to any known antigen. TCRdb called the reads again in MiXCR, with one record for every CDR3 protein. Of about 920,000 distinct CDR3 sequences listed, roughly 30% were seen once; the top ten hold over 10%. The source material was cultured CD8+ T cells from PBMCs, sampled from culture after CMV antigen stimulation. These receptors originate from a human donor in good health (CMV status not recorded). Some clones in this sample may be carry-over from other donors' samples.

A word on this clonotype: This may be a read error: a much more frequent sequence differs by one nucleotide. The chain links TRBV28 to TRBJ1-1; D is unresolved. Germline V gene data show CDR1 as MDHEN and CDR2 as SYDVKM. The CDR3 is 11 residues long. CDR3 in amino acids: CASRMNAEAFF. As DNA, the CDR3 is TGTGCCAGCAGAATGAACGCTGAAGCTTTCTTT.

The J gene is TRBJ1-4, the V gene TRBV20-1; D ambiguous. The CDR3 spans 16 residues. Germline V gives CDR1 DFQATT, CDR2 SNEGSKA (reference sequence). V was pared by 1 base and J by 0 bases, with 12 bases between. CDR3 DNA sequence: TGCAGTGCTAGAGCCAGCACAATCTCAACTAATGAAAAACTGTTTTTT. It is translated as CSARASTISTNEKLFF.

This clonotype has more than one count but fewer than ten. The J gene is TRBJ1-1, the V gene TRBV12-3 or TRBV12-4; 7 bases map to TRBD1. V shed 5 bases, J shed 11 bases, and the junction held 11 bases outside the gene matches. This CDR3 region has 13 residues. CDR3 DNA sequence: TGTGCCAGCAGTGGCCCCGGGACAGATCGGGCTTTCTTT. This sequence encodes CASSGPGTDRAFF.

This clonotype was seen just once. J is TRBJ1-1 and V is TRBV5-1; D remains unclear. Germline CDR1 SGHRS, CDR2 YFSETQ. This CDR3 has 16 residues. Trimming shortened V by 4 bases and J by 3 bases, and 19 bases separated the two germline ends. The CDR3 loop reads CASSGRFDNGDTEAFF. The CDR3 bases are TGCGCCAGCAGCGGTCGCTTTGATAACGGAGACACTGAAGCTTTCTTT.

This chain links TRBV5-1 with TRBJ1-2, with 8 bases lining up with TRBD1. The CDR3 consists of 15 residues. Germline V CDR1 and CDR2: SGHRS, YFSETQ. With 1 base clipped from V and 7 bases from J, the junction kept 9 bases outside the gene matches. The CDR3 loop is CASSLRLGQGSGYTF. CDR3 DNA sequence: TGCGCCAGCAGCTTGCGCCTCGGACAGGGCAGTGGCTACACCTTC.

This clonotype was observed a handful of times. The V call is TRBV7-9, the J call TRBJ2-2, with D perhaps matching TRBD1 (6 bases). V dropped 6 bases and J dropped 5 bases, with 10 bases sitting between them. Germline CDR1 SEHNR, CDR2 FQNEAQ (reference sequence). CDR3 length: 13 residues. The CDR3 region has the DNA TGTGCCAGCAGACACAGGGATACCGGGGAGCTGTTTTTT. It translates to CASRHRDTGELFF. Together with reference TRBV7-9 and TRBJ2-2, the CDR3 gives the full variable domain: DTGVSQNPRHKITKRGQNVTFRCDPISEHNRLYWYRQTLGQGPEFLTYFQNEAQLEKSRLLSDRFSAERPKGSFSTLEIQRTEQGDSAMYLCASRHRDTGELFFGEGSRLTVL.

The chain has TRBV5-1 and TRBJ1-1; possibly TRBD1 for D (5 bases). Germline CDR1 and CDR2: SGHRS and YFSETQ. The CDR3 is made up of 15 amino acids. V was pared by 4 bases and J by 1 base, with 14 bases between. The CDR3 coding sequence is TGCGCCAGCAGCGAGAACCCAGGGCGGAACACTGAAGCTTTCTTT. Translation gives CASSENPGRNTEAFF.

The gene calls are TRBV12-3 or TRBV12-4 and TRBJ2-7; tentative D call: TRBD2 (5 bases). Between the trimmed V and J ends, which lost 5 bases and 2 bases, there was a span of 13 bases. This CDR3 comprises 14 residues. As DNA, the CDR3 is TGTGCCAGCAGTCGGGGTCCTGACCCCTACGAGCAGTACGTC. This sequence encodes CASSRGPDPYEQYV.

This clonotype was seen more than once but under ten times. This chain connects TRBV27 to TRBJ1-1, with 7 bases that match TRBD1. The CDR3 consists of 16 residues. V gave up 5 bases and J gave up 8 bases; unmatched junction bases: 17. Per the germline V gene, CDR1 is MNHEY and CDR2 is SMNVEV (reference sequence). For the CDR3, the DNA is TGTGCCAGCAGTCGACCCCGAGACAGGGCGGTGTCCGAAGCTTTCTTT. It is translated as CASSRPRDRAVSEAFF.

The rearrangement links TRBV7-2 to TRBJ2-1, with TRBD2 matching over 8 bases. The CDR3 sequence is 15 residues long. V dropped 2 bases and J dropped 2; count of bases not matched to a gene: 2. From germline, CDR1 is SGHTA and CDR2 FQGNSA. The CDR3 DNA reads TGTGCCAGCAGCTTAAAAGCGGGGGCCTACAATGAGCAGTTCTTC. Translation: CASSLKAGAYNEQFF.

The V gene is TRBV15, the J gene TRBJ2-5, with D perhaps given as TRBD1 or TRBD2 (6 bases each). The V end lost 3 bases, the J end lost 0 bases, and 17 bases lay between the germline ends. This CDR3 has 17 amino acids. Germline assignment: CDR1 LNHNV and CDR2 YYDKDF (reference sequence). The CDR3 here is CATSREGLTGYQETQYF. As DNA, the CDR3 is TGTGCCACCAGCAGGGAGGGCCTAACAGGGTACCAAGAGACCCAGTACTTC.

This clonotype was counted between two and nine times. The chain uses TRBV24-1 and TRBJ2-1; D is uncertain. The ends were cut back, 6 bases at V and 8 bases at J, with 13 bases in the middle. This CDR3 comprises 13 residues. Germline CDR1 reads KGHDR; CDR2 reads SFDVKD. This CDR3 is CATSPPIRDEQFF. CDR3 coding DNA: TGTGCCACCAGTCCGCCTATACGAGATGAGCAGTTCTTC.

V and J are TRBV20-1 and TRBJ1-1; D might be TRBD1 (6 bases). Per the germline V gene, CDR1 is DFQATT and CDR2 is SNEGSKA (reference sequence). V lost 2 bases and J 5 bases, leaving 12 bases between the germline ends. This CDR3 contains 13 residues. The CDR3 loop is CSARSLGGTEAFF. In DNA, the CDR3 is TGCAGTGCTAGATCACTAGGGGGGACTGAAGCTTTCTTT.

In its sample, this clonotype was seen many times. The V call is TRBV7-2, the J call TRBJ2-1, with TRBD2 matching 9 bases. This CDR3 comprises 16 residues. Trimming removed 3 bases from V and 4 bases from J; junction bases left unmatched: 7. The germline gives CDR1 SGHTA, CDR2 FQGNSA. In DNA form, the CDR3 reads TGTGCCAGCAGCTTTACTAGCGGGTCCATTTACAATGAGCAGTTCTTC. This encodes CASSFTSGSIYNEQFF.